Listed here are 21 T cell receptor beta chains from one sample, sequenced in a study of Ad26.COV2.S vaccination and SARS-CoV-2 variants. Using immunoSEQ multiplex PCR, the repertoire was profiled, and TCRdb retains in-frame clones only, with some absent. Of around 140,000 clones in the sample, more than 80% were seen once. Sequencing was performed on peripheral blood, taken after recovery from COVID-19. The receptor source for this set is a human donor who had recovered from COVID-19.

The chain joins TRBV3-1 (or the pseudogene TRBV3-2) to TRBJ1-6; D gene unclear. V lost 0 bases to trimming and J lost 4 bases, with 4 bases between them. Germline V gene lookup returns CDR1 LGHDT and CDR2 YNNKEL (reference sequence). CDR3 length: 14 residues. This CDR3 is CASSQDRYNSPLHF. DNA of the CDR3: TGTGCCAGCAGCCAAGACAGGTATAATTCACCCCTCCACTTT.

The V and J genes are TRBV5-4 and TRBJ1-1; the D gene is possibly TRBD1 (6 bases). The germline V and J ends were trimmed by 0 bases and 0 bases, with 9 bases remaining between them. Germline V lookup: CDR1 SGHNT, CDR2 YYREEE (reference sequence). This CDR3 is 15 amino acids long. CDR3: CASSLGQAMNTEAFF. The CDR3 bases are TGTGCCAGCAGCTTGGGACAGGCCATGAACACTGAAGCTTTCTTT. Combining the CDR3 with reference TRBV5-4 and TRBJ1-1 gives the whole variable domain ETGVTQSPTHLIKTRGQQVTLRCSSQSGHNTVSWYQQALGQGPQFIFQYYREEENGRGNFPPRFSGLQFPNYSSELNVNALELDDSALYLCASSLGQAMNTEAFFGQGTRLTVV.

This clone was seen only once. The chain couples TRBV5-6 to TRBJ2-7; 7 nucleotides agree with TRBD1. J gave up 0 bases and V 4 bases, and 7 bases lay outside the gene matches. Germline CDR1 SGHDT, CDR2 YYEEEE. This CDR3 is built from 15 residues. In DNA, the CDR3 is TGTGCCAGCAGCGCGGGCCGGGACAGCTCCTACGAGCAGTACTTC. Translated: CASSAGRDSSYEQYF.

CDR3 sequence reads: CASSLPMGPITDTQYF. Written as DNA, the CDR3 is TGTGCCAGCAGCCTCCCAATGGGACCGATCACAGATACGCAGTATTTT. V gene TRBV7-9 combines with J gene TRBJ2-3; D assignment may be TRBD1 or TRBD2 (5 bases each). Germline CDR1 SEHNR, CDR2 FQNEAQ (reference sequence). The CDR3 totals 16 residues. The V gene lost 5 bases and the J gene lost 2 bases, with 17 bases spanning the gap.

The chain recombines TRBV10-3 with TRBJ1-5; D is ambiguous. Per the germline V gene, CDR1 is ENHRY and CDR2 is SYGVKD. The length of the CDR3 is 14 residues. The V gene lost 2 bases and the J gene lost 0 bases, with 5 bases spanning the gap. Here the CDR3 reads CAISEAASNQPQHF. CDR3 sequence (DNA): TGTGCCATCAGTGAGGCTGCTAGCAATCAGCCCCAGCATTTT.

Only one count was recorded for this clone. This chain connects TRBV5-1 to TRBJ2-3; maybe TRBD2 (6 bases). CDR3 length equals 15 residues. Looked up from germline, CDR1 is SGHRS and CDR2 is YFSETQ. V was trimmed by 2 bases and J by 6 bases, leaving 16 bases between them. The CDR3 region has the DNA TGCGCCAGCAGCTTAAATGTGCGGGGCGCGGATACGCAGTATTTT. Protein product: CASSLNVRGADTQYF.

The chain has TRBV4-1 and TRBJ2-7, with a possible D match to TRBD1 (5 bases). V dropped 0 bases and J dropped 3 bases, with 6 bases sitting between them. Germline lookup yields CDR1 MGHRA and CDR2 YSYEKL. This CDR3 region has 13 residues. The CDR3 loop reads CASSQETDYEQYF. The CDR3 nucleotides are TGCGCCAGCAGCCAAGAGACAGACTACGAGCAGTACTTC.

The chain links TRBV11-2 to TRBJ2-7; 11 bases agree with TRBD2. This CDR3 comprises 17 residues. Losses at the gene ends were 5 bases for V and 7 bases for J; bases not matched to a gene: 16. Germline lookup yields CDR1 SGHAT and CDR2 FQNNGV. In DNA form, the CDR3 reads TGTGCCAGCAGCCCTTGGACTAGCGGGCGGACGGTAGGAGAGCAGTACTTC. This encodes CASSPWTSGRTVGEQYF.

As to this clone: Other DNA sequences of this sample code for an identical CDR3. This chain connects TRBV7-2 to TRBJ1-2, with 8 bases identical to TRBD1. V lost 1 base to trimming and J lost 5 bases; unmatched junction nucleotides: 0. CDR1 is SGHTA, CDR2 FQGNSA, per germline. The CDR3 extends over 13 amino acids. The CDR3 DNA is TGTGCCAGCAGCTTAGGACAGGGGTATGGCTACACCTTC. Translated, it gives CASSLGQGYGYTF.

CDR3 amino acids: CASSQRGTSGGVHQETQYF. Here the CDR3 DNA reads TGTGCCAGCAGCCAGCGAGGGACTAGCGGGGGCGTTCACCAAGAGACCCAGTACTTC. J is TRBJ2-5 and V is TRBV3-1 (or the pseudogene TRBV3-2); 14 bases map to TRBD2. V was clipped by 3 bases and J by 0 bases; unmatched bases: 9. CDR3 length: 19 residues. Germline lookup yields CDR1 LGHDT and CDR2 YNNKEL (reference sequence).

This clone was observed once. This rearrangement joins TRBV15 to TRBJ1-4; 7 nucleotides line up with TRBD1. The CDR3 spans 16 residues. Germline CDR1 reads LNHNV; CDR2 reads YYDKDF (reference sequence). V dropped 3 bases and J dropped 5; count of bases not matched to a gene: 9. Written as DNA, the CDR3 is TGTGCCACCAGCAGCCCCGGGGGGACAGCGAATGAAAAACTGTTTTTT. This encodes CATSSPGGTANEKLFF.

The table lists this clone with a few counts. The chain couples TRBV30 to TRBJ1-6; the match to TRBD1 covers 8 bases. CDR1 GTSNPN and CDR2 SVGIG come from the germline V gene (reference sequence). The CDR3 is 14 amino acids. The ends lost 3 bases at V and 10 bases at J; junction bases unmatched: 8. In nucleotides, the CDR3 is TGTGCCTGGAGAGCTGACAGGGGAGTCTCACCCCTCCACTTT. As protein: CAWRADRGVSPLHF.

The genes are TRBV7-9 and TRBJ1-1; tentative D call: TRBD1 (5 bases). The CDR3 contains 17 residues. Trimming stripped 5 bases from V and 0 bases from J, with 19 bases between. CDR1 SEHNR and CDR2 FQNEAQ come from the germline V gene (reference sequence). CDR3 in amino acids: CASSLDSLATMNTEAFF. CDR3 nucleotides: TGTGCCAGCAGCCTCGACAGCCTGGCGACCATGAACACTGAAGCTTTCTTT.

This chain joins TRBV5-5 and TRBJ1-2; possibly TRBD1 for D (5 bases). The CDR3 runs 12 residues. Trimming took off 0 bases at V and 5 bases at J, with 5 bases between the two ends. Germline loops: CDR1 SGHKS, CDR2 YYEKEE (reference sequence). The CDR3 DNA reads as TGTGCCAGCAGCTTGGGACAGTATGGCTACACCTTC. It specifies CASSLGQYGYTF. The variable domain in full, completed from reference TRBV5-5 and TRBJ1-2, reads DAGVTQSPTHLIKTRGQQVTLRCSPISGHKSVSWYQQVLGQGPQFIFQYYEKEERGRGNFPDRFSARQFPNYSSELNVNALLLGDSALYLCASSLGQYGYTFGSGTRLTVV.

This clone was recorded only once. The V and J genes are TRBV7-9 and TRBJ2-7, with D perhaps TRBD1 (6 bases). This CDR3 contains 14 residues. Per the germline V gene, CDR1 is SEHNR and CDR2 is FQNEAQ (reference sequence). Trimming shortened V by 5 bases and J by 3 bases, and 14 bases separated the two germline ends. CDR3 sequence (DNA): TGTGCCAGCAGCACCCCGGGACACCTCTACGAGCAGTACTTC. Amino acid sequence: CASSTPGHLYEQYF.

This clone was seen only once. This chain uses TRBV18 with TRBJ1-6; D perhaps matches TRBD1 (5 bases). Germline lookup yields CDR1 KGHSH and CDR2 LQKENI. The CDR3 extends over 15 amino acids. V was pared by 3 bases and J by 15 bases, with 21 bases between. The CDR3 region is CASSPAGTSPRDLHF. The CDR3 region has the DNA TGTGCCAGCTCACCGGCGGGGACTTCCCCAAGGGACCTCCACTTT.

This chain links TRBV5-1 with TRBJ2-3; D is uncertain. This CDR3 is built from 16 residues. Germline V gene lookup returns CDR1 SGHRS and CDR2 YFSETQ. Trimming took 0 bases from V and 3 from J, leaving 14 bases between them. This CDR3 reads CASSLGSPLKTDTQYF. The CDR3 nucleotides are TGCGCCAGCAGCTTGGGTTCGCCCCTAAAAACAGATACGCAGTATTTT.

The V gene is TRBV30, the J gene TRBJ1-6; 10 bases are a match to TRBD1. CDR1 and CDR2 (germline): GTSNPN, SVGIG (reference sequence). The junction had 6 bases not matched to a gene; V was cut back by 5 bases and J by 8 bases. The CDR3 spans 14 residues. CDR3 nucleotide sequence: TGTGCCTGGCAGACAGGGGGCGTTGATTCACCCCTCCACTTT. Encoded protein: CAWQTGGVDSPLHF.

This clone showed up just a few times. The V and J genes are TRBV6-5 and TRBJ1-1; perhaps TRBD1 as D (5 bases). V was cut by 0 bases and J by 1 base, with 12 bases left in between. Per the germline V gene, CDR1 is MNHEY and CDR2 is SVGAGI. The CDR3 has 16 amino acids. The CDR3 reads CASSYSAETANTEAFF. The CDR3 coding sequence is TGTGCCAGCAGTTACTCAGCTGAGACAGCGAACACTGAAGCTTTCTTT.

The chain couples TRBV7-9 to TRBJ2-7; D is unclear. Germline V gene data show CDR1 as SEHNR and CDR2 as FQNEAQ (reference sequence). The CDR3 sequence is 15 residues long. V lost 2 bases to trimming and J lost 3 bases, with 14 bases between them. The CDR3: CASSLRDNSLYEQYF. The CDR3 nucleotides are TGTGCCAGCAGCTTACGAGACAATAGTCTCTACGAGCAGTACTTC. The full variable domain, completed using reference TRBV7-9 and TRBJ2-7, is DTGVSQNPRHKITKRGQNVTFRCDPISEHNRLYWYRQTLGQGPEFLTYFQNEAQLEKSRLLSDRFSAERPKGSFSTLEIQRTEQGDSAMYLCASSLRDNSLYEQYFGPGTRLTVT.

The rearrangement uses TRBV19 and TRBJ1-2; no firm D call. Germline assignment: CDR1 LNHDA and CDR2 SQIVND (reference sequence). The CDR3 spans 13 residues. Trimming shortened V by 5 bases and J by 4 bases, and 11 bases separated the two germline ends. As DNA, the CDR3 is TGTGCCAGTAGTCGAGCGGGGAGCTATGGCTACACCTTC. It codes for CASSRAGSYGYTF.